This passage covers 10 T cell receptor beta chains from one sample sequenced in a study of early T cells in non-severe SARS-CoV-2 infection. Via MiXCR, TCRdb re-called the 5' RACE reads, giving one row per CDR3 protein. The sample shows about 67,000 distinct CDR3 sequences, 11% of them seen only once. Sample: whole blood. The receptors were sampled from an adult who was a healthcare worker with PCR-confirmed SARS-CoV-2 infection or an uninfected control (not recorded which).

This clonotype was observed at least ten times. This chain joins TRBV20-1 and TRBJ2-1; 8 positions match TRBD2. CDR1 and CDR2 (germline): DFQATT, SNEGSKA (reference sequence). The V segment lost 6 bases and the J segment 0 bases; nucleotides outside the gene matches: 16. This CDR3 region has 18 residues. The CDR3 DNA sequence: TGCAGTGCACCGGGTGGGGTGGTAGCGGGAAGCTCCTACAATGAGCAGTTCTTC. Translation gives CSAPGGVVAGSSYNEQFF.

This clonotype was seen ten or more times. The chain links TRBV19 to TRBJ2-2; D perhaps matches TRBD1 (5 bases). CDR3 length: 17 residues. Germline lookup yields CDR1 LNHDA and CDR2 SQIVND (reference sequence). Deletions cut 5 bases from V and 4 bases from J, with 20 bases between. Here the CDR3 reads CASSPGSRVSSTGELFF. CDR3 sequence (DNA): TGTGCCAGTAGTCCTGGCTCCAGGGTATCGAGCACCGGGGAGCTGTTTTTT. Variable domain in full (rest from reference TRBV19 and TRBJ2-2): DGGITQSPKYLFRKEGQNVTLSCEQNLNHDAMYWYRQDPGQGLRLIYYSQIVNDFQKGDIAEGYSVSREKKESFPLTVTSAQKNPTAFYLCASSPGSRVSSTGELFFGEGSRLTVL.

This clonotype was recorded at least ten times. The chain uses TRBV30 and TRBJ1-5, with a possible D match to TRBD1 (5 bases). The CDR3 is 13 residues long. Germline V gene data show CDR1 as GTSNPN and CDR2 as SVGIG (reference sequence). The CDR3 DNA reads TGTGCGTTATCCATGGGGGGTGATCAGCCCCAGCATTTT. As protein: CALSMGGDQPQHF.

A few counts support this clonotype. The V call is TRBV11-3, the J call TRBJ2-5; a weak D match, TRBD2 (5 bases). This CDR3 spans 14 amino acids. Trimming pared 5 bases from V and 3 bases from J, leaving 13 bases between. Germline V gene lookup returns CDR1 SGHNT and CDR2 YENEEA. DNA of the CDR3: TGTGCCAGCAGCCCCCGCAGACTAAAAGAGACCCAGTACTTC. Translating it yields CASSPRRLKETQYF.

This clonotype was picked up a small number of times. CDR3 in amino acids: CASSLGGFRTDTQYF. CDR3 DNA: TGTGCCAGCAGCTTAGGGGGGTTCCGCACAGATACGCAGTATTTT. This chain links TRBV7-6 with TRBJ2-3; possibly TRBD1 or TRBD2 for D (5 bases each). The germline gives CDR1 SGHVS, CDR2 FNYEAQ. This CDR3 spans 15 amino acids. The germline V and J ends were trimmed by 1 base and 1 base, with 9 bases remaining between them.

This chain joins TRBV7-9 and TRBJ2-1; D not certain. The CDR3 has 12 residues. V lost 1 base and J 6 bases, leaving 4 bases between the germline ends. Germline loops: CDR1 SEHNR, CDR2 FQNEAQ (reference sequence). The CDR3 protein is CASSLVSNEQFF. The CDR3 DNA reads TGTGCCAGCAGCTTAGTTAGCAATGAGCAGTTCTTC.

The rearrangement joins TRBV5-1 to TRBJ1-1, with 9 bases fitting TRBD1. Per the germline V gene, CDR1 is SGHRS and CDR2 is YFSETQ. The CDR3 sequence is 16 residues long. V lost 2 bases and J lost 6; bases outside the gene matches: 11. The CDR3 region is CASSFDPTGGRAEAFF. The CDR3 DNA follows: TGCGCCAGCAGCTTTGACCCTACAGGGGGCCGTGCTGAAGCTTTCTTT.

At least ten counts were recorded for this clonotype. CDR3 coding DNA: TGTGCCAGCAGTCCTCCACTCGGGGTGGGAAGCAATCAGCCCCAGCATTTT. It yields the protein CASSPPLGVGSNQPQHF. The chain links TRBV28 to TRBJ1-5; D unresolved. The CDR3 is 17 residues long. With 5 bases removed from V and 1 base from J, the gap between germline ends came to 18 bases. Germline-derived CDR1 and CDR2 are MDHEN and SYDVKM.

This clonotype was seen repeatedly, ten times or more. The J gene is TRBJ2-5, the V gene TRBV7-8; D uncertain. The CDR3 spans 13 residues. Germline lookup yields CDR1 SGHVS and CDR2 FQNEAQ. The germline V and J ends were trimmed by 5 bases and 8 bases, with 15 bases remaining between them. CDR3 sequence: CASSLFFVETQYF. In nucleotides, the CDR3 is TGTGCCAGCAGCCTCTTCTTTGTAGAAACCCAGTACTTC.

This clonotype was recorded many times. The chain couples TRBV11-2 to TRBJ2-4; TRBD1 matches 8 bases. J gave up 7 bases and V 4 bases, and 9 bases lay outside the gene matches. This CDR3 region has 15 residues. The germline V gene encodes CDR1 SGHAT and CDR2 FQNNGV. DNA of the CDR3: TGTGCCAGCAGCTCGAGCACCGGACAGGGTAACATTCAGTACTTC. It is translated as CASSSSTGQGNIQYF.